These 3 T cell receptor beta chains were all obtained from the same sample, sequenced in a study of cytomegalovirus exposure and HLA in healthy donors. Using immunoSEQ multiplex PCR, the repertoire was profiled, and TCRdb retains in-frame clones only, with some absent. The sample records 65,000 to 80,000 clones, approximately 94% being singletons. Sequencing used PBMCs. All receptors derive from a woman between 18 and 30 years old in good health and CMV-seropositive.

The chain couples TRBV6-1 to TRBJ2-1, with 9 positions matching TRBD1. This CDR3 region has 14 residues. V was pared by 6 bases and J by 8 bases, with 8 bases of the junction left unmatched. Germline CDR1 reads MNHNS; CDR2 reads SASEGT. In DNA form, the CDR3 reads TGTGCCAGCAGGGTCGAGACAGGGGGGGATGAGCAGTTCTTC. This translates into CASRVETGGDEQFF.

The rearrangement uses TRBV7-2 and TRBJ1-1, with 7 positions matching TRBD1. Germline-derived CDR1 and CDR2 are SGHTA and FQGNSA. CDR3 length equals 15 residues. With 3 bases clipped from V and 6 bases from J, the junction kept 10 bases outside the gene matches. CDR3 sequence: CASSFPTGKGPEAFF. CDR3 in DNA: TGTGCCAGCAGCTTCCCGACAGGGAAAGGGCCTGAAGCTTTCTTT.

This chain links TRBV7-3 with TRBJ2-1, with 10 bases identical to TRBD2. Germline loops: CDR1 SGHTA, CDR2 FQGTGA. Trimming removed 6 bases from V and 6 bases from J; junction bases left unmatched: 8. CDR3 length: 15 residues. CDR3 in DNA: TGTGCCAGCAGTCTCAGCGGGGGGGTCTTCAATGAGCAGTTCTTC. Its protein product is CASSLSGGVFNEQFF. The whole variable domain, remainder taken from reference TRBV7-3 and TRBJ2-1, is GAGVSQTPSNKVTEKGKYVELRCDPISGHTALYWYRQSLGQGPEFLIYFQGTGAADDSGLPNDRFFAVRPEGSVSTLKIQRTERGDSAVYLCASSLSGGVFNEQFFGPGTRLTVL.